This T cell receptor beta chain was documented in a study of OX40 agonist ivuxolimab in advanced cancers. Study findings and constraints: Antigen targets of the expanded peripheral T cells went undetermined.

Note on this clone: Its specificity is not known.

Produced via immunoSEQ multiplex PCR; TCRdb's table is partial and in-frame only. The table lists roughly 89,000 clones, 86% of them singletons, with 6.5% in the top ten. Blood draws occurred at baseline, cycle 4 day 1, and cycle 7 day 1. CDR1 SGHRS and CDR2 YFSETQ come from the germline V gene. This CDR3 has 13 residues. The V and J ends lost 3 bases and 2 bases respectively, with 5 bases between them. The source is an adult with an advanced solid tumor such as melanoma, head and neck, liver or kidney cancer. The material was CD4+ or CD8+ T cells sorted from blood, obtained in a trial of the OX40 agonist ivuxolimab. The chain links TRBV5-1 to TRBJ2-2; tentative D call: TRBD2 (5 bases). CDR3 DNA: TGCGCCAGCAGCTCGGGAAACACCGGGGAGCTGTTTTTT. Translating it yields CASSSGNTGELFF. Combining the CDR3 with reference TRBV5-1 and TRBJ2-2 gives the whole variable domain KAGVTQTPRYLIKTRGQQVTLSCSPISGHRSVSWYQQTPGQGLQFLFEYFSETQRNKGNFPGRFSGRQFSNSRSEMNVSTLELGDSALYLCASSSGNTGELFFGEGSRLTVL.